A single sample gave rise to the 15 T cell receptor beta chains below, sequenced in a study of blood T cells in healthy people across ages. A second 7 to 11 cycle PCR used barcoded and J-beta primers. TCRdb reanalysed the 5' RACE reads using MiXCR and keeps one entry per CDR3 protein. The sample includes fewer than 950,000 distinct CDR3 sequences, around 34% of them seen just once. The sequenced sample was blood. The receptors originated from a man younger than 30 in good health.

This clonotype has just a few counts. The V and J genes are TRBV2 and TRBJ1-2; tentative D call: TRBD1 (5 bases). The V gene's germline CDR1 is SNHLY and CDR2 FYNNEI. The V end lost 1 base, the J end lost 2 bases, and 11 bases lay between the germline ends. The length of the CDR3 is 15 residues. The CDR3 region has the DNA TGTGCCAGCAGTGAAGAGGCAGGGCCGAACTATGGCTACACCTTC. It encodes CASSEEAGPNYGYTF.

This clonotype was counted a few times. The chain has TRBV15 and TRBJ2-3, with D perhaps matching TRBD2 (5 bases). Germline assignment: CDR1 LNHNV and CDR2 YYDKDF (reference sequence). The V end lost 0 bases, the J end lost 3 bases, and 16 bases lay between the germline ends. There are 17 residues in the CDR3. CDR3 sequence: CATSREGWGSATDTQYF. The CDR3 DNA reads as TGTGCCACCAGCAGAGAAGGTTGGGGTAGCGCTACAGATACGCAGTATTTT. Complete variable domain (other parts from reference TRBV15 and TRBJ2-3): DAMVIQNPRYQVTQFGKPVTLSCSQTLNHNVMYWYQQKSSQAPKLLFHYYDKDFNNEADTPDNFQSRRPNTSFCFLDIRSPGLGDTAMYLCATSREGWGSATDTQYFGPGTRLTVL.

In this sample, this clonotype turned up a few times. The rearrangement uses TRBV20-1 and TRBJ2-1; TRBD1 matches 10 bases. From germline, CDR1 is DFQATT and CDR2 SNEGSKA (reference sequence). The V and J ends lost 3 bases and 1 base, in that order; junction bases with no gene match: 6. The CDR3 consists of 16 residues. As DNA, the CDR3 is TGCAGTGCTAGTGACCGGGACAGGGGTTCCTACAATGAGCAGTTCTTC. It is translated as CSASDRDRGSYNEQFF.

This clonotype was seen at least ten times. The genes are TRBV7-2 and TRBJ2-3; D not resolved. Germline CDR1 SGHTA, CDR2 FQGNSA. Trimming left V 1 base short and J 2 bases short, with 7 bases between. The length of the CDR3 is 14 residues. The CDR3 coding sequence is TGTGCCAGCAGCTTAGTGGGCAACACAGATACGCAGTATTTT. Translation gives CASSLVGNTDTQYF.

This clonotype has more than one count but fewer than ten. The rearrangement uses TRBV5-1 and TRBJ2-6, with D perhaps matching TRBD2 (6 bases). Germline V gene sequence: CDR1 SGHRS, CDR2 YFSETQ. V lost 0 bases to trimming and J lost 2 bases, with 12 bases between them. The CDR3 contains 17 residues. The CDR3 nucleotides read TGCGCCAGCAGCTTGGAAGGAGGGGAAGCTGGGGCCAACGTCCTGACTTTC. It encodes CASSLEGGEAGANVLTF.

For this clonotype: Its ends do not fully match the called genes, so a read error is possible. The J gene is TRBJ2-7, the V gene TRBV14, with TRBD1 matching over 7 bases. Germline CDR1 and CDR2: SGHDN and FVKESK. The CDR3 runs 12 residues. Written as DNA, the CDR3 is TGTGCCAACAGCCAAGACAGGGCGAAGCAGTACTTC. Its translation: CANSQDRAKQYF.

On this clonotype itself: Germline and junction disagree at one end, which may indicate a read error. The chain couples TRBV4-3 to TRBJ1-4; D gene uncertain. CDR3 size: 17 residues. The germline CDR1 and CDR2 sequences are LGHNA and YSLEER. The CDR3, as DNA: TGCGCCGGCAGCCAGACATCGCCGCATGCAACTAATGAAAAACTGTTTTTT. As protein: CAGSQTSPHATNEKLFF.

The rearrangement uses TRBV20-1 and TRBJ1-1; no reliable D call. Trimming removed 3 bases at V and 0 bases at J, with 14 bases between. The CDR3 covers 15 residues. Germline CDR1 is DFQATT and CDR2 is SNEGSKA (reference sequence). CDR3 DNA sequence: TGCAGTGCTAGCCTCAGGAGACGGATGAACACTGAAGCTTTCTTT. Protein product: CSASLRRRMNTEAFF.

This clonotype was observed a few times. This chain links TRBV12-3 or TRBV12-4 with TRBJ2-2, with 10 bases that match TRBD1. The length of the CDR3 is 18 residues. J gave up 3 bases and V 7 bases, and 14 bases lay outside the gene matches. CDR3 nucleotide sequence: TGTGCCAGCAACTCAGCCCATGACAGGGGGCAGGACACCGGGGAGCTGTTTTTT. Amino acids: CASNSAHDRGQDTGELFF.

Concerning this clonotype: A read error is possible here, since a much larger clone lies one base away. The rearrangement uses TRBV7-2 and TRBJ2-7, with D perhaps TRBD1 (6 bases). This CDR3 is built from 15 residues. In germline, CDR1 is SGHTA, CDR2 FQGNSA. Between the trimmed V and J ends, which lost 6 bases and 7 bases, there was a span of 22 bases. DNA for the CDR3: TGTGCCAGCAGGTACAGGGTCTCCGGGTCGGATGAGCAGTACTTC. It encodes CASRYRVSGSDEQYF.

J is TRBJ1-5 and V is TRBV20-1; D is uncertain. Germline V lookup: CDR1 DFQATT, CDR2 SNEGSKA (reference sequence). The CDR3 is 15 amino acids. V was cut by 3 bases and J by 0 bases, with 12 bases left in between. CDR3 region: CSASRQRISNQPQHF. As DNA, the CDR3 is TGCAGTGCTAGTCGGCAGAGGATTAGCAATCAGCCCCAGCATTTT.

Ten or more counts support this clonotype. The rearrangement uses TRBV7-9 and TRBJ2-7; weak D call: TRBD1 (5 bases). The CDR3 loop spans 12 amino acids. V shed 5 bases and J shed 5 bases, with 10 bases lying between them. Germline V gene sequence: CDR1 SEHNR, CDR2 FQNEAQ (reference sequence). DNA of the CDR3: TGTGCCAGCAGCCCTCCCAGGGACGAGCAGTACTTC. The encoded protein is CASSPPRDEQYF.

This clonotype was seen many times. The rearrangement joins TRBV29-1 to TRBJ1-5, with 7 bases identical to TRBD1. J lost 5 bases, V lost 6 bases, and 10 bases had no gene match. CDR1 and CDR2 (germline): SQVTM, ANQGSEA. The CDR3 totals 14 residues. In DNA, the CDR3 is TGCAGCGTCGCCTCCGGGACAGCGGATCAGCCCCAGCATTTT. It yields the protein CSVASGTADQPQHF.

The chain is built from TRBV5-5 and TRBJ1-1, with D hard to call. CDR3 length: 11 residues. V lost 2 bases, J lost 5 bases, and 4 bases lay in between. Germline values: CDR1 SGHKS, CDR2 YYEKEE (reference sequence). For the CDR3, the DNA is TGTGCCAGCAGCTTACCTACTGAAGCTTTCTTT. Translating it yields CASSLPTEAFF.

V usage is TRBV4-2 and J usage is TRBJ2-2; D remains unclear. This CDR3 has 13 amino acids. The V end lost 0 bases, the J end lost 6 bases, and 5 bases lay between the germline ends. Germline V gene lookup returns CDR1 LGHNA and CDR2 YNFKEQ. In DNA, the CDR3 is TGTGCCAGCAGCCAAGATCACCCCGGGGAGCTGTTTTTT. It is translated as CASSQDHPGELFF.